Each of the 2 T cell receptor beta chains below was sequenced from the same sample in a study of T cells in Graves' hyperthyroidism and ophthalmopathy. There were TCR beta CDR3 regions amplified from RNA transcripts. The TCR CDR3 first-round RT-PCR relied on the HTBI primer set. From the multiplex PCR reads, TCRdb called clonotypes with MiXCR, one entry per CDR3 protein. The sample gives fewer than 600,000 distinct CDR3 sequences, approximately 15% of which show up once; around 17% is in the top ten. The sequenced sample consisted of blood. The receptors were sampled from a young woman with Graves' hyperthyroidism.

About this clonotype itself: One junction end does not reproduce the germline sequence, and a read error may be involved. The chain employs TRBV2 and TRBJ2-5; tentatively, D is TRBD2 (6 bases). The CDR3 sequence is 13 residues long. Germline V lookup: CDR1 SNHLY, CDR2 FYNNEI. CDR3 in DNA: TGTGTCAGCACGGGTCGGGAGAGAGAGACCCAGTACTTC. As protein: CVSTGRERETQYF.

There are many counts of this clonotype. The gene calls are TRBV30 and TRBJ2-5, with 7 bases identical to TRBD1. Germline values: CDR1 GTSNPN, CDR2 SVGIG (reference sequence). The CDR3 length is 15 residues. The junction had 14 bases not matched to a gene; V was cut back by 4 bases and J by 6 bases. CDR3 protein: CAWNRGSATLKTQYF. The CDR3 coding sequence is TGTGCCTGGAACAGGGGTAGCGCTACCCTAAAGACCCAGTACTTC. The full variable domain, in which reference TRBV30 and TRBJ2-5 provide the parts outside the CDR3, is SQTIHQWPATLVQPVGSPLSLECTVEGTSNPNLYWYRQAAGRGLQLLFYSVGIGQISSEVPQNLSASRPQDRQFILSSKKLLLSDSGFYLCAWNRGSATLKTQYFGPGTRLLVL.